The 23 T cell receptor beta chains below were found in one sample sequenced in a study of T cells in Graves' hyperthyroidism and ophthalmopathy. RNA transcripts provided the source from which TCR beta CDR3 regions were amplified. First-round RT-PCR with HTBI primers amplified the TCR CDR3 region. From the multiplex PCR reads, TCRdb called clonotypes with MiXCR, one entry per CDR3 protein. This sample has some 600,000 distinct CDR3 sequences, with just over 45% found just once. The sequencing sample was made of peripheral blood or thyroid tissue (not recorded which). These receptors were obtained from a young woman with Graves' hyperthyroidism.

The chain is built from TRBV29-1 and TRBJ1-1; 9 bases agree with TRBD1. The CDR3 extends over 10 amino acids. The V gene's germline CDR1 is SQVTM and CDR2 ANQGSEA. In DNA form, the CDR3 reads TGCAGGCCTAACAGGGGGCAAGCTTTCTTT. Translating gives CRPNRGQAFF.

The J gene is TRBJ1-5, the V gene TRBV7-9, with D maybe TRBD1 (5 bases). The V end lost 5 bases, the J end lost 0 bases, and 11 bases lay between the germline ends. This CDR3 is 15 amino acids long. Germline CDR1 is SEHNR and CDR2 is FQNEAQ (reference sequence). CDR3: CASSQDSYSNQPQHF. CDR3 coding DNA: TGTGCCAGCAGCCAAGACAGCTATAGCAATCAGCCCCAGCATTTT. Together with reference TRBV7-9 and TRBJ1-5, the CDR3 gives the full variable domain: DTGVSQNPRHKITKRGQNVTFRCDPISEHNRLYWYRQTLGQGPEFLTYFQNEAQLEKSRLLSDRFSAERPKGSFSTLEIQRTEQGDSAMYLCASSQDSYSNQPQHFGDGTRLSIL.

The V call is TRBV19, the J call TRBJ1-4, with D unresolved. The V end was cut by 5 bases, the J end by 7 bases, with 11 bases between. In germline, CDR1 is LNHDA, CDR2 SQIVND (reference sequence). CDR3 length: 13 residues. This CDR3 reads CASSPEFAEKLFF. CDR3 coding DNA: TGTGCCAGTAGTCCCGAATTCGCTGAAAAACTGTTTTTT.

This clonotype was detected many times. The chain recombines TRBV25-1 with TRBJ1-4, with 10 positions matching TRBD1. CDR1 MGHDK and CDR2 SYGVNS come from the germline V gene. Germline trimming cut 6 bases from V and 5 bases from J; bases unmatched to any gene: 9. This CDR3 is 16 amino acids long. CDR3 amino acids: CASSADRTGGNEKLFF. The CDR3 DNA sequence: TGTGCCAGCAGCGCTGACCGGACAGGGGGAAATGAAAAACTGTTTTTT.

The chain combines TRBV9 with TRBJ1-5, with D tentatively TRBD1 (5 bases). V was clipped by 0 bases and J by 7 bases, with 14 bases between them. Germline V gene sequence: CDR1 SGDLS, CDR2 YYNGEE. This CDR3 region has 15 residues. The CDR3 DNA reads as TGTGCCAGCAGCGTAGGCGTCAGGGTTGACCAGCCCCAGCATTTT. Its protein product is CASSVGVRVDQPQHF.

The chain employs TRBV2 and TRBJ2-2; perhaps TRBD1 as D (5 bases). V was trimmed by 8 bases and J by 0 bases, leaving 10 bases between them. This CDR3 has 14 residues. The germline gives CDR1 SNHLY, CDR2 FYNNEI. The CDR3 DNA reads as TGTGCCAGCTACGTGGGGCCGAACACCGGGGAGCTGTTTTTT. Translation gives CASYVGPNTGELFF.

As to this clonotype: With a much larger clone just one base away, this may be a read error. The V and J genes are TRBV29-1 and TRBJ2-2; a weak D match, TRBD2 (5 bases). Germline V gene lookup returns CDR1 SQVTM and CDR2 ANQGSEA. The CDR3 has 10 residues. Here the CDR3 DNA reads TGCAGCGTTTTTATCGGGGAGCTGGTTTTT. Translating gives CSVFIGELVF.

This clonotype was detected many times. This chain uses TRBV7-9 with TRBJ1-2; D is uncertain. Trimming left V 2 bases short and J 6 bases short, with 7 bases between. CDR1 and CDR2 (germline): SEHNR, FQNEAQ (reference sequence). The CDR3 has 12 amino acids. CDR3 bases: TGTGCCAGCAGCTTATCTAGAAATGGCTACACCTTC. Translated: CASSLSRNGYTF.

This clonotype came up many times. This rearrangement joins TRBV20-1 to TRBJ2-7; D call uncertain. Germline CDR1 is DFQATT and CDR2 is SNEGSKA (reference sequence). The CDR3 has 13 residues. Trimming took off 6 bases at V and 4 bases at J, with 16 bases between the two ends. The CDR3 DNA is TGCAGTGCGTTGGAACACCAGTCATACGAGCAGTACTTC. It codes for CSALEHQSYEQYF.

The V and J genes are TRBV7-9 and TRBJ2-7; 10 positions match TRBD2. Germline V gene sequence: CDR1 SEHNR, CDR2 FQNEAQ (reference sequence). V gave up 5 bases and J gave up 6 bases; unmatched junction bases: 13. CDR3 size: 16 residues. The CDR3 DNA sequence: TGTGCCAGCAGCCCCCCGAGGCTAGCGGGAGAGGGCGAGCAGTACTTC. Protein product: CASSPPRLAGEGEQYF.

This chain joins TRBV15 and TRBJ1-2; possibly TRBD1 for D (5 bases). Per the germline V gene, CDR1 is LNHNV and CDR2 is YYDKDF (reference sequence). This CDR3 region has 16 residues. V dropped 0 bases and J dropped 2 bases, with 13 bases sitting between them. CDR3 in DNA: TGTGCCACCAGCAGAGATAGTCTGGGACGGAACTATGGCTACACCTTC. Protein sequence: CATSRDSLGRNYGYTF.

V usage is TRBV6-7 and J usage is TRBJ1-1; 8 bases are a match to TRBD1. TRBV6-7 is noted as an ORF with a role that remains uncertain. Trimming removed 6 bases from V and 0 bases from J; junction bases left unmatched: 12. The CDR3 spans 17 residues. The CDR3 region has the DNA TGTGCCAGCAGCTCCGGACAGGGCGAACACCTGAACACTGAAGCTTTCTTT. Translation gives CASSSGQGEHLNTEAFF.

V is TRBV2 and J is TRBJ1-2; D is perhaps TRBD1 (6 bases). From germline, CDR1 is SNHLY and CDR2 FYNNEI. CDR3 size: 13 residues. V dropped 4 bases and J dropped 8 bases, with 14 bases sitting between them. CDR3 loop: CASSGGAEGGYTF. CDR3 nucleotides: TGTGCCAGCAGTGGGGGGGCAGAGGGCGGCTACACCTTC.

There are a few counts of this clonotype. V is TRBV12-3 or TRBV12-4 and J is TRBJ2-5; the D gene is possibly TRBD1 (6 bases). Deletions cut 3 bases from V and 4 bases from J, with 12 bases between. This CDR3 spans 14 amino acids. CDR3 loop: CASSLEARGETQYF. The CDR3 DNA is TGTGCCAGCAGTTTGGAGGCCAGGGGAGAGACCCAGTACTTC.

J is TRBJ1-2 and V is TRBV5-1, with 7 bases identical to TRBD1. The V gene end was trimmed by 1 base and the J gene end by 9 bases; junction bases not matched to a gene: 3. Germline CDR1 reads SGHRS; CDR2 reads YFSETQ. This CDR3 is built from 12 residues. The CDR3: CASSLSRGSYTF. CDR3 bases: TGCGCCAGCAGCTTGTCCAGGGGGAGCTACACCTTC.

V gene TRBV29-1 combines with J gene TRBJ1-4; D possibly corresponds to TRBD1 (5 bases). The CDR3 spans 14 residues. Germline V CDR1 and CDR2: SQVTM, ANQGSEA. V was pared by 0 bases and J by 10 bases, with 15 bases between. CDR3 coding DNA: TGCAGCGTTGAAGATGGGACCAAGGTCGGAAAACTGTTTTTT. Protein product: CSVEDGTKVGKLFF.

This clonotype was counted at least ten times. The chain links TRBV2 to TRBJ2-5; a weak D match, TRBD1 (5 bases). This CDR3 contains 14 residues. The ends were cut back, 5 bases at V and 0 bases at J, with 10 bases in the middle. From germline, CDR1 is SNHLY and CDR2 FYNNEI. CDR3 bases: TGTGCCAGCAGTCCCGACAGAGACCAAGAGACCCAGTACTTC. It is translated as CASSPDRDQETQYF.

This clonotype was detected many times. The chain uses TRBV19 and TRBJ2-5; D not resolved. Trimming shortened V by 5 bases and J by 2 bases, and 6 bases separated the two germline ends. CDR1 and CDR2 from the germline V gene are LNHDA and SQIVND (reference sequence). The CDR3 length is 12 residues. CDR3: CASSAQQETQYF. Written as DNA, the CDR3 is TGTGCCAGTAGTGCACAGCAAGAGACCCAGTACTTC. The entire variable domain, with the rest obtained from reference TRBV19 and TRBJ2-5, is as follows: DGGITQSPKYLFRKEGQNVTLSCEQNLNHDAMYWYRQDPGQGLRLIYYSQIVNDFQKGDIAEGYSVSREKKESFPLTVTSAQKNPTAFYLCASSAQQETQYFGPGTRLLVL.

This chain links TRBV6-1 with TRBJ1-3; TRBD1 might be the D (5 bases). Deletions cut 8 bases from V and 2 bases from J, with 10 bases between. CDR3 length equals 13 residues. CDR1 is MNHNS, CDR2 SASEGT, per germline. This chain's CDR3 is CASLRGPGNTIYF. Written as DNA, the CDR3 is TGTGCCAGCTTAAGGGGCCCTGGAAACACCATATATTTT.

V and J are TRBV2 and TRBJ1-4; 8 nucleotides match TRBD1. Per germline, CDR1 SNHLY and CDR2 FYNNEI. With 7 bases clipped from V and 8 bases from J, the junction kept 6 bases outside the gene matches. The CDR3 is 13 amino acids. The CDR3 sequence: CASNYTGGEKLFF. DNA for the CDR3: TGTGCCAGCAACTATACAGGGGGGGAAAAACTGTTTTTT.

The chain joins TRBV19 to TRBJ1-4, with D possibly TRBD1 on 6 matching bases. Trimming left V 5 bases short and J 8 bases short, with 18 bases between. CDR3 length equals 15 residues. CDR1 and CDR2 (germline): LNHDA, SQIVND (reference sequence). The CDR3 is CASSVGQRVWEKLFF. In nucleotides, the CDR3 is TGTGCCAGTAGTGTTGGACAGAGGGTTTGGGAAAAACTGTTTTTT.

Note on this clonotype: An end of the junction does not agree with germline; a read error may underlie this. This chain joins TRBV6-5 and TRBJ1-1; TRBD1 is a possible D gene (6 bases). The CDR3 totals 18 residues. Per the germline V gene, CDR1 is MNHEY and CDR2 is SVGAGI. Here the CDR3 reads CAISYYLGGGQTNTEAFF. Written as DNA, the CDR3 is TGTGCCATCAGTTACTATCTGGGGGGAGGACAGACGAACACTGAAGCTTTCTTT.

V gene TRBV29-1 combines with J gene TRBJ1-1; unclear D gene. The CDR3 spans 13 residues. V lost 3 bases and J 1 base, leaving 9 bases between the germline ends. Germline V lookup: CDR1 SQVTM, CDR2 ANQGSEA. The CDR3 here is CSVDLSGNTEAFF. The DNA of the CDR3 is TGCAGCGTTGACCTAAGCGGGAACACTGAAGCTTTCTTT.